The 30 T cell receptor beta chains given below trace back to one sample, sequenced in a study of blood T cells in healthy people across ages (dated by TCRdb to 2015 to 2017). Library method: 5' RACE. TCRdb names Illumina HiSeq 2500 as the instrument used. A second roughly 7 to 11 cycle PCR used a sample-barcoded 5' primer and a J-beta primer mix. TCRdb redid the processing of the public reads, applying fastp at Q25 and MiXCR, and retained in-frame beta chains. Rows with one shared CDR3 protein collapse into an entry with the most common genes and DNA. The sample table records 850,000 or so distinct CDR3 sequences; around 26% of these occur just once. Jointly, the top ten make up roughly 17% of the sample. The source material was blood. The receptors originated from a woman aged 80 or older in good health.

This clonotype was found many times. This chain connects TRBV6-1 to TRBJ2-5; 7 bases agree with TRBD1. Germline CDR1 is MNHNS and CDR2 is SASEGT. This CDR3 region has 15 residues. The V segment lost 4 bases and the J segment 2 bases; nucleotides outside the gene matches: 7. CDR3 DNA sequence: TGTGCCAGCAGTGCTTTCCCGGGACAGCAAGAGACCCAGTACTTC. Translating gives CASSAFPGQQETQYF.

This clonotype was counted at least ten times. The CDR3 nucleotides are TGCAGTGCGACATCCGGGACTAGAGGATACGAGCAGTACTTC. Translating gives CSATSGTRGYEQYF. The rearrangement links TRBV20-1 to TRBJ2-7; 8 bases match TRBD2. The CDR3 has 14 residues. Per germline, CDR1 DFQATT and CDR2 SNEGSKA (reference sequence). The J segment lost 4 bases and the V segment lost 6 bases, leaving 11 bases of the junction unmatched.

This sequence joins TRBV5-4 and TRBJ2-5; TRBD1 matches at 10 bases. V was clipped by 4 bases and J by 4 bases; unmatched bases: 7. This CDR3 contains 15 residues. Germline V gives CDR1 SGHNT, CDR2 YYREEE (reference sequence). This CDR3 is CASSQGTGAIETQYF. As DNA, the CDR3 is TGTGCCAGCAGCCAAGGGACAGGGGCGATAGAGACCCAGTACTTC.

Turning to this clonotype: A much larger clone lies one base from this, so it may be a read error. The rearrangement links TRBV2 to TRBJ2-5; 10 positions agree with TRBD2. Germline lookup yields CDR1 SNHLY and CDR2 FYNNEI. The CDR3 has 16 amino acids. CDR3 DNA sequence: TGTGCCAGCAGTGAGGGGACTAGCGTTACCCAAGGGACCCAGTACTTC. This codes for CASSEGTSVTQGTQYF.

This clonotype has a handful of counts. This chain uses TRBV12-3 or TRBV12-4 with TRBJ1-1; perhaps TRBD1 as D (6 bases). The CDR3 is 15 residues long. Trimming took off 3 bases at V and 0 bases at J, with 11 bases between the two ends. The CDR3 DNA reads as TGTGCCAGCAGTTTTAAGGGGGTCATGAACACTGAAGCTTTCTTT. Residues: CASSFKGVMNTEAFF.

This chain links TRBV12-3 or TRBV12-4 with TRBJ1-4; TRBD1 is a possible D gene (6 bases). V was clipped by 6 bases and J by 10 bases, with 18 bases between them. CDR3 length equals 14 residues. The CDR3 loop is CASSRNRDVGKLFF. Written as DNA, the CDR3 is TGTGCCAGCAGCCGTAACAGGGACGTGGGAAAACTGTTTTTT.

This clonotype occurred many times. The genes are TRBV29-1 and TRBJ2-1; the D gene could be TRBD1 or TRBD2 (5 bases each). Germline CDR1 SQVTM, CDR2 ANQGSEA. Trimming took 2 bases from V and 2 from J, leaving 16 bases between them. CDR3 length equals 16 residues. The CDR3 region has the DNA TGCAGCGTTGAAAAGGGTTGGGGGAGTACCTACAATGAGCAGTTCTTC. Translating gives CSVEKGWGSTYNEQFF.

This clonotype has a count of ten or more. This sequence joins TRBV20-1 and TRBJ1-2; D ambiguous. CDR1 and CDR2 (germline): DFQATT, SNEGSKA (reference sequence). The CDR3 runs to 15 residues. The V end lost 0 bases, the J end lost 4 bases, and 15 bases lay between the germline ends. The DNA for the CDR3 is TGCAGTGCTAGAGATCTCTCAATAGGAGGCTATGGCTACACCTTC. It specifies CSARDLSIGGYGYTF.

This chain links TRBV7-9 with TRBJ2-7; 12 bases are a match to TRBD2. The germline gives CDR1 SEHNR, CDR2 FQNEAQ (reference sequence). The CDR3 runs to 16 residues. V shed 4 bases and J 12 bases; nucleotides not matched to a gene: 16. CDR3 bases: TGTGCCAGCAGCTCCCCGGGATCTAGCGGGAGGGTATACCGGTACTTC. It yields the protein CASSSPGSSGRVYRYF.

This clonotype occurred a few times. A much larger clone lies one base from this, so it may be a read error. CDR3 protein: CASSLGSYQPQHF. Written as DNA, the CDR3 is TGTGCCAGCAGTTTAGGGAGTTATCAGCCCCAGCATTTT. The chain is built from TRBV28 and TRBJ1-5; D is unresolved. Germline V gene lookup returns CDR1 MDHEN and CDR2 SYDVKM. The V end lost 2 bases, the J end lost 5 bases, and 7 bases lay between the germline ends. The CDR3 is 13 amino acids.

This clonotype occurred many times. The rearrangement joins TRBV5-5 to TRBJ2-7; 9 positions agree with TRBD1. The CDR3 length is 15 residues. CDR1 is SGHKS and CDR2 is YYEKEE in the germline V gene (reference sequence). J was trimmed by 3 bases and V by 4 bases; bases with no gene match: 8. The CDR3 is CASSRDGTGRYEQYF. The CDR3 coding sequence is TGTGCCAGCAGCCGTGACGGGACAGGGCGCTACGAGCAGTACTTC. Using reference TRBV5-5 and TRBJ2-7 for the parts outside the CDR3, the full variable domain is DAGVTQSPTHLIKTRGQQVTLRCSPISGHKSVSWYQQVLGQGPQFIFQYYEKEERGRGNFPDRFSARQFPNYSSELNVNALLLGDSALYLCASSRDGTGRYEQYFGPGTRLTVT.

This clonotype has at least ten counts. The DNA of the CDR3 is TGCAGTGCTATCAGGGGGACAGGGACCTACAATGAGCAGTTCTTC. Encoded protein: CSAIRGTGTYNEQFF. The gene calls are TRBV20-1 and TRBJ2-1, with 9 nucleotides matching TRBD1. Losses at the gene ends were 4 bases for V and 2 bases for J; bases not matched to a gene: 6. The CDR3 covers 15 residues. CDR1 is DFQATT, CDR2 SNEGSKA, per germline (reference sequence).

This clonotype was detected ten times or more. The CDR3 DNA sequence: TGCAGCACGCCGCAAAAGCCCGGGACATACTATGGCTACACCTTC. This encodes CSTPQKPGTYYGYTF. The gene calls are TRBV20-1 and TRBJ1-2, with D possibly matching TRBD1 (6 bases). The length of the CDR3 is 15 residues. Germline V gives CDR1 DFQATT, CDR2 SNEGSKA (reference sequence).

This clonotype has at least ten counts. V gene TRBV12-3 or TRBV12-4 combines with J gene TRBJ1-2; D gene unclear. The CDR3 has 13 residues. Trimming took 6 bases from V and 5 from J, leaving 13 bases between them. CDR3 sequence reads: CASSSAGLYGYTF. CDR3 bases: TGTGCCAGCAGCTCCGCGGGCCTATATGGCTACACCTTC.

This clonotype was recorded many times. Here the CDR3 DNA reads TGTGCCAGCAGCGTAGGGGGACTAGCGAGCAATGAGCAGTTCTTC. Translated: CASSVGGLASNEQFF. The rearrangement uses TRBV9 and TRBJ2-1; TRBD2 agrees at 10 bases. This CDR3 is 15 amino acids long. The ends lost 0 bases at V and 6 bases at J; junction bases unmatched: 3. Per germline, CDR1 SGDLS and CDR2 YYNGEE.

This clonotype appeared a few times. The junction does not match germline at one end; this may be a read error. The chain joins TRBV3-1 to TRBJ2-7; D remains unclear. The CDR3 length is 14 residues. Germline V gives CDR1 LGHDT, CDR2 YNNKEL (reference sequence). CDR3 coding DNA: TGTGCCAGCAACCAAAACAACGGAGACTACGAGCAGTACTTC. This translates into CASNQNNGDYEQYF.

This clonotype has a count of ten or more. V usage is TRBV7-2 and J usage is TRBJ2-5; D unclear. The CDR3 loop spans 15 amino acids. Germline loops: CDR1 SGHTA, CDR2 FQGNSA. The V and J ends lost 1 base and 1 base respectively, with 10 bases between them. In DNA, the CDR3 is TGTGCCAGCAGCTTAGTGCCTCTCCTCCAAGAGACCCAGTACTTC. Its protein product is CASSLVPLLQETQYF.

Concerning this clonotype: This may stem from a read error, because a much larger clone lies one nucleotide away. This rearrangement joins TRBV5-1 to TRBJ1-2; TRBD1 matches at 7 bases. V lost 3 bases to trimming and J lost 7 bases; unmatched junction nucleotides: 12. Germline CDR1 reads SGHRS; CDR2 reads YFSETQ. This CDR3 comprises 15 residues. The CDR3 loop is CASSWNQGVVFGYTF. CDR3 nucleotide sequence: TGCGCCAGCAGCTGGAACCAGGGGGTCGTATTTGGCTACACCTTC. Full variable domain (remainder filled in from reference TRBV5-1 and TRBJ1-2): KAGVTQTPRYLIKTRGQQVTLSCSPISGHRSVSWYQQTPGQGLQFLFEYFSETQRNKGNFPGRFSGRQFSNSRSEMNVSTLELGDSALYLCASSWNQGVVFGYTFGSGTRLTVV.

This clonotype was recorded at least ten times. This sequence joins TRBV7-2 and TRBJ2-3; 10 bases align to TRBD2. The CDR3 has 18 residues. Germline CDR1 SGHTA, CDR2 FQGNSA. V lost 4 bases to trimming and J lost 2 bases; unmatched junction nucleotides: 12. For the CDR3, the DNA is TGTGCCAGCAGCTCTAAGACCCTAGCGGGGGCTAACACAGATACGCAGTATTTT. As protein: CASSSKTLAGANTDTQYF.

As to this clonotype: A much larger clone lies one base from this, so it may be a read error. The rearrangement links TRBV4-3 to TRBJ1-2, with 7 bases identical to TRBD1. The CDR3 has 14 amino acids. Per germline, CDR1 LGHNA and CDR2 YSLEER. DNA for the CDR3: TGCACCAGCAGCCAGTTCGGAGGGGGCGTTGGCTACACCTTC. This sequence encodes CTSSQFGGGVGYTF.

In this sample, this clonotype turned up a few times. V and J are TRBV4-3 and TRBJ2-6, with 7 positions matching TRBD1. CDR1 is LGHNA and CDR2 is YSLEER in the germline V gene. This CDR3 region has 18 residues. After removal of 5 bases from V and 0 bases from J, the junction contained 10 bases not matched to a gene. The CDR3 reads CASSYNHRQGSGANVLTF. For the CDR3, the DNA is TGCGCCAGCAGCTATAATCATAGACAGGGCTCTGGGGCCAACGTCCTGACTTTC.

For this clonotype: A much larger clone is a single base away; this may be a read error. The rearrangement joins TRBV4-3 to TRBJ2-7; the D is unclear. Germline V gene lookup returns CDR1 LGHNA and CDR2 YSLEER. The CDR3 runs to 15 residues. The V end was cut by 1 base, the J end by 7 bases, with 17 bases between. As DNA, the CDR3 is TGCGCCAGCAGCCAAGGCCTCTTCTCCTACAATGAGCAGTACTTC. Its translation: CASSQGLFSYNEQYF.

This clonotype was counted ten times or more. The chain has TRBV10-2 and TRBJ2-7; 10 positions agree with TRBD2. The CDR3 sequence is 15 residues long. With V trimmed by 1 base and J by 4 bases, 4 bases remained unmatched. Germline V gene lookup returns CDR1 WSHSY and CDR2 SAAADI. Written as DNA, the CDR3 is TGCGCCAGCAGTGAGTTTAGCGGGGGGCGATACGAGCAGTACTTC. Translating gives CASSEFSGGRYEQYF.

This chain uses TRBV30 with TRBJ1-1; 7 bases line up with TRBD1. Losses at the gene ends were 3 bases for V and 1 base for J; bases not matched to a gene: 2. CDR1 GTSNPN and CDR2 SVGIG come from the germline V gene (reference sequence). CDR3 length: 13 residues. The DNA of the CDR3 is TGTGCCTGGAGGGGACAGCCGAACACTGAAGCTTTCTTT. Its translation is CAWRGQPNTEAFF.

Turning to this clonotype: The junction shows a germline mismatch at one end, possibly a read error. The chain has TRBV6-1 and TRBJ2-3, with 16 nucleotides matching TRBD2. Germline values: CDR1 MNHNS, CDR2 SASEGT. The CDR3 runs to 22 residues. The DNA for the CDR3 is TGTGCCAGCAGCATGACCTCCCTAGGGACTAGCGGGGGGGTTATTAGCACAGATATGCAGTATTTT. Amino acid sequence: CASSMTSLGTSGGVISTDMQYF.

This clonotype was seen once. The chain links TRBV11-1 to TRBJ2-2, with 9 bases matching TRBD2. The CDR3 spans 17 residues. The germline V gene encodes CDR1 SGHAT and CDR2 FQDESV (reference sequence). After removal of 5 bases from V and 5 bases from J, the junction contained 12 bases not matched to a gene. CDR3 DNA: TGTGCCAGCAGCGCCGGGACGGATAGCGGGGGAACCGGGGAGCTGTTTTTT. This codes for CASSAGTDSGGTGELFF.

This chain uses TRBV9 with TRBJ2-1; the D is unclear. This CDR3 has 13 amino acids. Per the germline V gene, CDR1 is SGDLS and CDR2 is YYNGEE. With 2 bases removed from V and 9 bases from J, the gap between germline ends came to 12 bases. The CDR3 DNA is TGTGCCAGCAGCGTGGGTCCCATCAGTGAGCAGTTCTTC. Its translation: CASSVGPISEQFF.

The V call is TRBV2, the J call TRBJ1-5; D is perhaps TRBD1 (6 bases). CDR3 length: 14 residues. V was pared by 6 bases and J by 4 bases, with 13 bases between. CDR1 and CDR2 from the germline V gene are SNHLY and FYNNEI. The CDR3 reads CASSAHRVNQPQHF. The CDR3 nucleotides read TGTGCCAGCAGCGCCCACAGGGTTAATCAGCCCCAGCATTTT.

This clonotype was detected only a few times. The chain couples TRBV5-1 to TRBJ2-2; 9 nucleotides line up with TRBD1. Germline V gene data show CDR1 as SGHRS and CDR2 as YFSETQ. CDR3 length equals 15 residues. The V segment lost 3 bases and the J segment 2 bases; nucleotides outside the gene matches: 2. CDR3 loop: CASSWGQGNTGELFF. CDR3 in DNA: TGCGCCAGCAGCTGGGGACAGGGAAACACCGGGGAGCTGTTTTTT. The full variable domain, completed using reference TRBV5-1 and TRBJ2-2, is KAGVTQTPRYLIKTRGQQVTLSCSPISGHRSVSWYQQTPGQGLQFLFEYFSETQRNKGNFPGRFSGRQFSNSRSEMNVSTLELGDSALYLCASSWGQGNTGELFFGEGSRLTVL.

Worth noting for this clonotype: A much larger clone differs from this one at a single base, so this may be a read error. This sequence joins TRBV2 and TRBJ1-6; tentative D call: TRBD1 (6 bases). The CDR3 consists of 15 residues. Germline V gives CDR1 SNHLY, CDR2 FYNNEI. The CDR3 nucleotides are TGTGTCAGCAACCTTCAGGGGCAGGGAAATTCACCCCTCCACTTT. Translating it yields CVSNLQGQGNSPLHF.